This T cell receptor beta chain came from a study of T cells in Graves' hyperthyroidism and ophthalmopathy (dated by TCRdb to 2018 to 2020). About the study as a whole: TCR V-J signatures able to tell the groups apart were searched for in a discovery cohort of 90 to 100 patients, of whom 40 to 45 had Graves' ophthalmopathy and 57 had stable Graves' hyperthyroidism. Whether ophthalmopathy could be predicted prospectively was tested in an independent validation cohort made up of 18 hyperthyroidism patients plus 17 patients who later progressed to ophthalmopathy. The paper describes TCR Vbeta CDR3 sequencing of 120 to 150 peripheral blood samples, made up of roughly 45 ophthalmopathy patients, approximately 73 hyperthyroidism patients and some 17 progressor patients. The 100 or so discovery patients were randomly split 7:3 into training and test sets. Thyroid tissue and blood T-cell repertoires from more than five Graves' hyperthyroidism patients were also compared in the study. After blood sampling, hyperthyroidism patients were treated with methimazole at a starting dose of 30 mg daily, and ophthalmopathy patients were treated with high-dose intravenous methylprednisolone. Beyond this particular receptor, the publication reports: Most expanded thyroid clonotypes (frequency above 0.001) were also detected in blood, a finding suggesting that blood repertoires may reflect thyroid immune responses. No statistical method was used to set the sample size in advance, and investigators knew the group allocation. In validation, the model predicted progression to ophthalmopathy a median of about 5.9 months before onset, with approximately 71% sensitivity and just under 75% specificity. A model built on a 13 V-J signature distinguished ophthalmopathy from stable hyperthyroidism, reaching approximately 89% sensitivity and 81% to 83% specificity in cross-validation and 80%/75% in testing.

Of note for this clonotype: Its target antigen remains unknown. No much larger clonotype is one base removed from it; base qualities were not supplied.

The CDR3 starts with the cysteine, ends with the phenylalanine, and has 11 residues. Just the 33-base CDR3 DNA is kept, in frame starting at base 1. Looking up the germline V gene yields CDR1 SGHVS and CDR2 FQNEAQ. Relative to germline, V is 6 bases shorter and J is 5 bases shorter, with 7 bases between their ends. The TCR beta CDR3 regions were amplified from RNA transcripts. The first round of RT-PCR for the TCR CDR3 was performed with the HTBI primer set and the Qiagen OneStep RT-PCR kit. The libraries were constructed in a second round of multiplex PCR and then size-selected and purified. The libraries were sequenced on an Illumina HiSeq2000 using paired-end 100 bp reads. As for the original processing: SOAPnuke was used to process the raw data, with reads discarded if the reads contained adapters or uncalled bases, had a mean Phred below 15, or lacked an exact constant-primer or identifier match. High-quality paired reads were merged using COPE v1.2.5, and each unique nucleotide sequence was defined as a clonotype. MiTCR v1.1 was used to align the clonotypes against IMGT TRBV, TRBD and TRBJ reference segments. Only V-J combinations with frequency above 0.0001, covering roughly 99% of repertoires, were analysed. The TCS score was defined as F50 (clonal expansion) divided by E x V (chaos), with BLOSUM62-based TCRdist calculated between CDR3 peptides within each V-J. Welch's t-statistics and random forest reduced roughly 530 V-J features to some 14, which were used in a naive Bayes classifier (R e1071). The similarity between thyroid and blood repertoires was quantified using the Morisita-Horn index. TCRdb's own reprocessing of the public reads used fastp at Q25 and MiXCR and kept productive beta chains. Every entry covers one CDR3 protein and lists the most common genes and DNA from its rows. None of the V and J calls come from the authors' own analysis; TCRdb made them. The sample data list about 570,000 distinct CDR3 sequences, and around 42% of these were observed just once. The ten top clones hold about 20% of the sample.

Any patient with an uncontrolled infection, another autoimmune disease, pregnancy or lactation was excluded. Diagnoses relied on clinical symptoms, serum thyroxine and TRAb, thyroid ultrasound and orbital computed tomography. Trizol reagent was used to extract total RNA, and RNA quality was then checked on an Agilent 2100 Bioanalyzer. The clonotype was recovered from an adult woman with Graves' disease, either hyperthyroidism or ophthalmopathy (not recorded which). Specimen: peripheral blood or thyroid tissue (not recorded which). The V and J segments used are TRBV7-8 and TRBJ2-5; the D gene assignment is ambiguous. The CDR3 region reads CASRSGETQYF. The DNA reads TGTGCCAGCAGGTCTGGGGAGACCCAGTACTTC.